A single sample gave rise to the 28 T cell receptor beta chains below, sequenced in a study of blood T cell repertoires in COVID-19. Clones were read by immunoSEQ multiplex PCR, and TCRdb kept only the in-frame ones, dropping some. The sample holds under 55,000 clones, more than 90% seen once. The sample comprised peripheral blood. Receptor source: a human donor in a cohort sampled during active COVID-19.

About this clone itself: Different DNA sequences within this sample yield the same CDR3. J is TRBJ2-7 and V is TRBV6-1; 9 positions agree with TRBD1. CDR3 length equals 14 residues. J gave up 2 bases and V 1 base, and 0 bases lay outside the gene matches. Looked up from germline, CDR1 is MNHNS and CDR2 is SASEGT. CDR3 protein: CASSEGTGAYEQYV. CDR3 DNA: TGTGCCAGCAGTGAAGGGACAGGGGCCTACGAGCAGTACGTC.

The CDR3 DNA is TGTGCCAGTAGCGAACAGCTTAGGCCTGGAAACACCATATATTTT. Protein: CASSEQLRPGNTIYF. The chain combines TRBV19 with TRBJ1-3; D remains ambiguous. The CDR3 sequence is 15 residues long. Germline CDR1 is LNHDA and CDR2 is SQIVND (reference sequence). The ends were cut back, 6 bases at V and 2 bases at J, with 14 bases in the middle.

The chain carries TRBV10-3 and TRBJ1-2; D is undetermined. Germline V gene lookup returns CDR1 ENHRY and CDR2 SYGVKD. The V end lost 10 bases, the J end lost 6 bases, and 18 bases lay between the germline ends. The CDR3 totals 13 residues. The CDR3: CATTGTQVDGYTF. CDR3 bases: TGTGCCACAACCGGAACCCAGGTTGATGGCTACACCTTC.

This chain joins TRBV4-2 and TRBJ2-1; D perhaps matches TRBD1 (7 bases). Between the trimmed V and J ends, which lost 0 bases and 8 bases, there was a span of 14 bases. The CDR3 extends over 15 amino acids. Per germline, CDR1 LGHNA and CDR2 YNFKEQ. The chain's CDR3 is CASSQEGGRGDEQFF. The CDR3 DNA follows: TGTGCCAGCAGCCAAGAAGGCGGCAGGGGGGATGAGCAGTTCTTC.

This chain connects TRBV27 to TRBJ2-7; weak D call: TRBD2 (5 bases). Trimming took off 3 bases at V and 6 bases at J, with 12 bases between the two ends. The CDR3 extends over 13 amino acids. Germline values: CDR1 MNHEY, CDR2 SMNVEV (reference sequence). CDR3 in amino acids: CASSFARSGEQYF. The CDR3 DNA reads as TGTGCCAGCAGTTTCGCGCGAAGCGGCGAGCAGTACTTC.

The J gene is TRBJ2-7, the V gene TRBV10-3, with a weak D call TRBD1 (6 bases). There are 14 residues in the CDR3. From germline, CDR1 is ENHRY and CDR2 SYGVKD. The V and J ends lost 4 bases and 4 bases respectively, with 14 bases between them. The CDR3: CAISGGQFEYEQYF. The CDR3 DNA is TGTGCCATCAGTGGAGGACAGTTTGAATACGAGCAGTACTTC.

The chain joins TRBV3-1 (or the pseudogene TRBV3-2) to TRBJ1-2; D remains ambiguous. Germline values: CDR1 LGHDT, CDR2 YNNKEL (reference sequence). The V end lost 4 bases, the J end lost 1 base, and 13 bases lay between the germline ends. The CDR3 is 15 residues long. CDR3 protein: CASSLYLNFNYGYTF. The CDR3 coding sequence is TGTGCCAGCAGCCTGTACCTTAACTTTAACTATGGCTACACCTTC.

The chain joins TRBV19 to TRBJ1-2; possibly TRBD1 for D (5 bases). The CDR3 length is 16 residues. Germline values: CDR1 LNHDA, CDR2 SQIVND (reference sequence). V shed 7 bases and J shed 7 bases, with 25 bases lying between them. The CDR3 protein is CASTNRRLNSLGGYTF. The CDR3, as DNA: TGTGCCAGTACTAACAGGCGACTGAACTCCCTCGGTGGCTACACCTTC.

The V call is TRBV4-2, the J call TRBJ2-1; 12 positions agree with TRBD2. The V gene end was trimmed by 1 base and the J gene end by 0 bases; junction bases not matched to a gene: 10. Germline V gene lookup returns CDR1 LGHNA and CDR2 YNFKEQ. The length of the CDR3 is 20 residues. In nucleotides, the CDR3 is TGTGCCAGCAGCCAAGCCCTCGGACTAGCGGGGACTGACTCCTACAATGAGCAGTTCTTC. Protein product: CASSQALGLAGTDSYNEQFF.

The chain uses TRBV11-2 and TRBJ2-7, with D possibly being TRBD1 (5 bases). In germline, CDR1 is SGHAT, CDR2 FQNNGV. The CDR3 has 17 residues. V gave up 4 bases and J gave up 1 base, with 20 bases separating them. The CDR3 sequence: CASSSASHQGTSYEQYF. The CDR3 nucleotides are TGTGCCAGCAGCTCAGCATCGCATCAGGGAACATCCTACGAGCAGTACTTC.

This chain uses TRBV30 with TRBJ1-3; D gene uncertain. Trimming pared 3 bases from V and 0 bases from J, leaving 15 bases between. CDR1 and CDR2 (germline): GTSNPN, SVGIG (reference sequence). The CDR3 runs to 16 residues. CDR3 nucleotide sequence: TGTGCCTGGAGACACCTGGGCGTCGGCTCTGGAAACACCATATATTTT. Translated: CAWRHLGVGSGNTIYF. Full variable domain (outside the CDR3, taken from reference TRBV30 and TRBJ1-3): SQTIHQWPATLVQPVGSPLSLECTVEGTSNPNLYWYRQAAGRGLQLLFYSVGIGQISSEVPQNLSASRPQDRQFILSSKKLLLSDSGFYLCAWRHLGVGSGNTIYFGEGSWLTVV.

The chain recombines TRBV5-6 with TRBJ1-2; 7 bases align to TRBD1. V shed 0 bases and J 4 bases; nucleotides not matched to a gene: 3. Germline assignment: CDR1 SGHDT and CDR2 YYEEEE. The CDR3 totals 14 residues. CDR3 nucleotide sequence: TGTGCCAGCAGCTTGGCGGGACAGATCTATGGCTACACCTTC. It translates to CASSLAGQIYGYTF.

This clone has more than one count but fewer than ten. V and J are TRBV7-3 and TRBJ2-7; 10 bases are a match to TRBD2. The germline V gene has CDR1 SGHTA and CDR2 FQGTGA. After removal of 5 bases from V and 2 bases from J, the junction contained 6 bases not matched to a gene. This CDR3 is built from 15 residues. CDR3 residues: CASSIGLAAPYEQYF. The CDR3 DNA sequence: TGTGCCAGCAGCATTGGACTAGCGGCCCCCTACGAGCAGTACTTC.

The V call is TRBV30, the J call TRBJ2-7; the match to TRBD2 covers 8 bases. Germline lookup yields CDR1 GTSNPN and CDR2 SVGIG (reference sequence). There are 12 residues in the CDR3. The junction had 6 bases not matched to a gene; V was cut back by 2 bases and J by 9 bases. The CDR3 sequence: CAWSTPGGGQYF. The CDR3 DNA sequence: TGTGCCTGGAGTACACCGGGAGGGGGGCAGTACTTC.

The chain employs TRBV3-1 (or the pseudogene TRBV3-2) and TRBJ2-1, with D perhaps matching TRBD2 (5 bases). CDR1 and CDR2 from the germline V gene are LGHDT and YNNKEL (reference sequence). There are 12 residues in the CDR3. Between the trimmed V and J ends, which lost 4 bases and 9 bases, there was a span of 10 bases. As DNA, the CDR3 is TGTGCCAGCAGCCGCCTAGCAGGTGAGCAGTTCTTC. Translating gives CASSRLAGEQFF.

This clone appeared once. The rearrangement links TRBV6-2 or TRBV6-3 to TRBJ1-5, with D perhaps matching TRBD1 (5 bases). CDR3 length: 15 residues. V lost 4 bases, J lost 7 bases, and 17 bases lay in between. Germline assignment: CDR1 MNHEY and CDR2 SVGEGT. Written as DNA, the CDR3 is TGTGCCAGCAGTTTTGGGGGGATTGGGCCACAGCCCCAGCATTTT. Protein product: CASSFGGIGPQPQHF.

Only a few counts were recorded for this clone. The V gene is TRBV11-3, the J gene TRBJ2-7, with D perhaps matching TRBD2 (6 bases). The CDR3 extends over 15 amino acids. V was trimmed by 7 bases and J by 0 bases, leaving 16 bases between them. Germline values: CDR1 SGHNT, CDR2 YENEEA. In nucleotides, the CDR3 is TGTGCCAGCACCTCGACCCTGCGGGACTCCTACGAGCAGTACGTC. This gives the protein CASTSTLRDSYEQYV.

The J gene is TRBJ1-1, the V gene TRBV19, with a possible D match to TRBD1 (6 bases). CDR3 length equals 17 residues. Per the germline V gene, CDR1 is LNHDA and CDR2 is SQIVND (reference sequence). V lost 7 bases to trimming and J lost 1 base, with 22 bases between them. The CDR3 region has the DNA TGTGCCAGTACCCCCCCGGGCAGGGGTCTTGGGAACACTGAAGCTTTCTTT. Translation gives CASTPPGRGLGNTEAFF.

This clone showed up just once. The gene calls are TRBV7-2 and TRBJ2-1, with 8 bases matching TRBD2. There are 16 residues in the CDR3. Germline CDR1 and CDR2: SGHTA and FQGNSA. The junction had 13 bases not matched to a gene; V was cut back by 4 bases and J by 8 bases. Here the CDR3 reads CASSSVPGLVGHEQFF. CDR3 nucleotide sequence: TGTGCCAGCAGCTCCGTCCCGGGACTAGTCGGCCATGAGCAGTTCTTC.

The rearrangement uses TRBV9 and TRBJ2-1; D is possibly TRBD2 (5 bases). Per germline, CDR1 SGDLS and CDR2 YYNGEE. The germline V and J ends were trimmed by 1 base and 6 bases, with 14 bases remaining between them. This CDR3 is 15 amino acids long. This CDR3 reads CASSVSQTRGNEQFF. Written as DNA, the CDR3 is TGTGCCAGCAGCGTAAGTCAGACCCGGGGCAATGAGCAGTTCTTC.

This rearrangement joins TRBV4-1 to TRBJ2-7; TRBD1 matches at 8 bases. Germline lookup yields CDR1 MGHRA and CDR2 YSYEKL. The J segment lost 6 bases and the V segment lost 0 bases, leaving 13 bases of the junction unmatched. The length of the CDR3 is 17 residues. CDR3 coding DNA: TGCGCCAGCAGCCAAGATCCCCAGGGGGCGCGGCAGCTCGAGCAGTACTTC. The encoded protein is CASSQDPQGARQLEQYF.

The sample holds a few counts of this clone. The V gene is TRBV19, the J gene TRBJ2-7, with D perhaps TRBD1 (6 bases). Germline V gives CDR1 LNHDA, CDR2 SQIVND (reference sequence). Trimming shortened V by 5 bases and J by 3 bases, and 23 bases separated the two germline ends. This CDR3 is 17 amino acids long. CDR3: CASSFSPRQVLFYEQYV. The DNA for the CDR3 is TGTGCCAGTAGTTTCTCTCCTAGACAGGTATTATTCTACGAGCAGTACGTC.

This clone appeared once. The CDR3, as DNA: TGTGCCAGCAGTTTATCTTCACGGGGAACTGAAGCTTTCTTT. This sequence encodes CASSLSSRGTEAFF. The chain joins TRBV6-6 to TRBJ1-1; no definite D call. V was trimmed by 4 bases and J by 5 bases, leaving 14 bases between them. The CDR3 consists of 14 residues. Germline CDR1 is MNHNY and CDR2 is SVGAGI (reference sequence).

This chain joins TRBV6-2 or TRBV6-3 and TRBJ2-7, with TRBD2 identical over 11 bases. The CDR3 spans 17 residues. From germline, CDR1 is MNHEY and CDR2 SVGEGT. J gave up 0 bases and V 6 bases, and 10 bases lay outside the gene matches. The CDR3 region has the DNA TGTGCCAGCAGCCCTGGGACTAGCGGTTTGAGCTCCTACGAGCAGTACTTC. Translating it yields CASSPGTSGLSSYEQYF.

The chain has TRBV6-1 and TRBJ2-1; 10 bases agree with TRBD2. The junction had 4 bases not matched to a gene; V was cut back by 0 bases and J by 5 bases. Germline values: CDR1 MNHNS, CDR2 SASEGT. CDR3 size: 16 residues. The CDR3 here is CASSEASSGRHNEQFF. CDR3 DNA sequence: TGTGCCAGCAGTGAAGCTTCTAGCGGGAGACACAATGAGCAGTTCTTC.

This chain links TRBV24-1 with TRBJ2-1; 11 nucleotides align to TRBD2. Trimming cost V 4 bases and J 10 bases; bases outside gene matches: 11. From germline, CDR1 is KGHDR and CDR2 SFDVKD. This CDR3 has 16 amino acids. CDR3: CATSDPTSGMGGEQFF. The CDR3 DNA sequence: TGTGCCACCAGTGACCCGACTAGCGGGATGGGCGGAGAGCAGTTCTTC.

This chain uses TRBV10-1 with TRBJ2-2; the match to TRBD2 covers 7 bases. CDR3 length: 14 residues. Germline V gene sequence: CDR1 WNHNN, CDR2 SYGVQD (reference sequence). The V and J ends lost 4 bases and 4 bases, in that order; junction bases with no gene match: 3. The CDR3 reads CASSVSGSTGELFF. CDR3 coding DNA: TGCGCCAGCAGTGTTAGCGGGTCCACCGGGGAGCTGTTTTTT.

This chain joins TRBV2 and TRBJ2-7; 8 positions match TRBD2. Looked up from germline, CDR1 is SNHLY and CDR2 is FYNNEI. The V and J ends lost 7 bases and 1 base, in that order; junction bases with no gene match: 6. The CDR3 spans 14 residues. The CDR3 DNA reads TGTGCCAGCACCGGGGGGGACGTATCCTACGAGCAGTACTTC. Translation: CASTGGDVSYEQYF.